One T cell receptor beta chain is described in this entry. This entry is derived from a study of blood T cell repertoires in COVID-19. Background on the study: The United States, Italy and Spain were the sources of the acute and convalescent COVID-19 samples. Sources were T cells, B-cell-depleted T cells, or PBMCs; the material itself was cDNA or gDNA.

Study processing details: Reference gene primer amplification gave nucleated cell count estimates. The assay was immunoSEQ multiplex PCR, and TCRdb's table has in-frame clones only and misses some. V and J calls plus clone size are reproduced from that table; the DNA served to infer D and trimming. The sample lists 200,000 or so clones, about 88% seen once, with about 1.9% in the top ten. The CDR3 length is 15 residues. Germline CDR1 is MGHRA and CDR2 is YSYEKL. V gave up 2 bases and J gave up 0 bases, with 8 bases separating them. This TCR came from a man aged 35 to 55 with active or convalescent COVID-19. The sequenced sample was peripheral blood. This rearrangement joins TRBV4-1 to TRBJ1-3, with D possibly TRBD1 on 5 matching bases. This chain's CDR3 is CASSQMTVSGNTIYF. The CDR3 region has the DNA TGCGCCAGCAGCCAAATGACAGTCTCTGGAAACACCATATATTTT.